A selection of T cell receptor beta chains follows, all from one sample in a study of cytomegalovirus exposure and HLA in healthy donors. The method was immunoSEQ multiplex PCR; TCRdb's version includes in-frame clones alone and lacks a portion of them. The sample includes 100,000 or so clones, around 78% of them seen just once. Sequencing was performed on PBMCs. These receptors were obtained from a woman aged 40 to 50 in good health and CMV-seropositive. CDR3s include the opening cysteine and the closing phenylalanine or tryptophan. D genes are given only for firm matches. Only some rows state a clone size, as once, few, many or a class for expanded clones.

clone size,D gene,J gene,V gene,CDR3 length,CDR3 DNA,CDR3 protein
many,-,TRBJ2-7,TRBV2,13,TGTGCCAGCAGTGAGACACCCTCCTACGAGCAGTACTTC,CASSETPSYEQYF
-,-,TRBJ2-5,TRBV5-4,14,TGTGCCAGCAGCACCGGACAGTTCCAAGAGACCCAGTACTTC,CASSTGQFQETQYF
-,TRBD2,TRBJ2-1,TRBV14,16,TGTGCCAGCAGCCCTGGGACTAGCGGGAGGGCCGACGAGCAGTTCTTC,CASSPGTSGRADEQFF
few,TRBD1,TRBJ2-7,TRBV10-2,12,TGCGCCAGCAGGAGGGGGCAGTACGAGCAGTACTTC,CASRRGQYEQYF
-,TRBD1,TRBJ2-6,TRBV5-7,18,TGTGCCAGCAGCTTGGTATGGGGCGACAGGGACGGGGCCAACGTCCTGACTTTC,CASSLVWGDRDGANVLTF
-,TRBD1,TRBJ2-5,TRBV15,15,TGTGCCACCAGCAGAGCCGGGACAGGGAAAGAGACCCAGTACTTC,CATSRAGTGKETQYF
-,TRBD1,TRBJ2-6,TRBV11-3,18,TGTGCCAGCAGCTTAGCCGGGACAGGTTACTCTGGGGCCAACGTCCTGACTTTC,CASSLAGTGYSGANVLTF
-,TRBD2,TRBJ2-5,TRBV12-5,15,TGTGCTAGTGGTTTGGGACTAGCGGACCAAGAGACCCAGTACTTC,CASGLGLADQETQYF
-,-,TRBJ2-7,TRBV6-6,13,TGTGCCAGCCGGGAGCCGCTCTTCTACGAGCAGTACTTC,CASREPLFYEQYF
few,TRBD2,TRBJ2-1,TRBV5-6,14,TGTGCCACTTCGAGGTTGGCGGGAGCTCGTGAGCAGTTCTTC,CATSRLAGAREQFF
-,TRBD2,TRBJ2-5,TRBV5-1,16,TGCGCCAGCAGGAAGGGAGATAGCGGGGCCCAAGAGACCCAGTACTTC,CASRKGDSGAQETQYF
once,-,TRBJ2-7,TRBV5-1,15,TGCGCCAGCAGTGCCGCTTTGCTTGCGGCGGACGAGCAGTACTTC,CASSAALLAADEQYF
-,TRBD2,TRBJ2-1,TRBV2,16,TGTGCCAGCAAAGGGACACTCCTAGCGGGAGGGGGTGAGCAGTTCTTC,CASKGTLLAGGGEQFF
-,-,TRBJ2-2,TRBV7-2,14,TGTGCCAGCGGACTAAGCGGGTACACCGGGGAGCTGTTTTTT,CASGLSGYTGELFF
-,TRBD2,TRBJ2-3,TRBV9,17,TGTGCCAGCAGCGTAGATTTAGCGGGAGGGCTAGTTCATACGCAGTATTTT,CASSVDLAGGLVHTQYF
-,-,TRBJ2-2,TRBV10-3,14,TGTGCCATCGGAAGCGGCCCGAACACCGGGGAGCTGTTTTTT,CAIGSGPNTGELFF
once,-,TRBJ2-1,TRBV7-9,14,TGTGCCAGCAAGTCAAGTGACAGGCGGGATGAGCAGTTCTTC,CASKSSDRRDEQFF
-,-,TRBJ1-2,TRBV4-3,15,TGCGCCAGCAGCCAAGATCGGGCAGGGGCGGGTGGCTACACCTTC,CASSQDRAGAGGYTF
many,-,TRBJ2-7,TRBV6-1,14,TGTGCCAGCAGTGAAGAGGCCAGGGCCCGCGAGCAGTACTTC,CASSEEARAREQYF
-,TRBD1,TRBJ1-1,TRBV6-5,15,TGTGCCAGCAGTTACTCGCGGACAGGGGAGACTGAAGCTTTCTTT,CASSYSRTGETEAFF
-,-,TRBJ2-7,TRBV21-1,14,TGTGCCAGCAGCAGACAGTTAAGCTCCTACGAGCAGTACTTC,CASSRQLSSYEQYF
-,TRBD1,TRBJ2-1,TRBV2,14,TGTGCCAGCAGTGCGGGACAGGGACTTCCTGAGCAGTTCTTC,CASSAGQGLPEQFF
-,-,TRBJ2-2,TRBV25-1,13,TGTGCCAGCAGTGAACAGGGGGGCGGGGAGCTGTTTTTT,CASSEQGGGELFF
-,-,TRBJ1-5,TRBV2,15,TGTGCCAGCAGTGAGATCGGGGGGGGAAGGCAGCCCCAGCATTTT,CASSEIGGGRQPQHF
-,TRBD1,TRBJ2-3,TRBV11-1,17,TGTGCCAGCAGCTCATTCCGGGACAGGGGGCGGTCAGATACGCAGTATTTT,CASSSFRDRGRSDTQYF
-,TRBD2,TRBJ2-3,TRBV5-1,16,TGCGCCAGCAGCTCCGGGACTAGCGATGTTGCAGATACGCAGTATTTT,CASSSGTSDVADTQYF
-,TRBD1,TRBJ2-2,TRBV11-3,17,TGTGCCAGCAGCTTAGATCGAGGACAGGTCTACACCGGGGAGCTGTTTTTT,CASSLDRGQVYTGELFF
-,-,TRBJ2-1,TRBV5-1,12,TGCGCCAGCAGCTTGGGACTGAATGAGCAGTTCTTC,CASSLGLNEQFF
-,-,TRBJ2-6,TRBV29-1,13,TGCAGCATACAGGTGACGGGGGCCAACGTCCTGACTTTC,CSIQVTGANVLTF
-,-,TRBJ2-5,TRBV5-8,14,TGTGCCAGCAGCTTGGAGGGACTGCAAGAGACCCAGTACTTC,CASSLEGLQETQYF
once,TRBD1,TRBJ1-2,TRBV7-8,13,TGTGCCAGCAGAGGGGACAGTACCTATGGCTACACCTTC,CASRGDSTYGYTF
-,TRBD2,TRBJ2-2,TRBV4-1,15,TGCGCCAGCAGCCGTAGCGGGAGGGGCACCGGGGAGCTGTTTTTT,CASSRSGRGTGELFF
-,TRBD1,TRBJ1-5,TRBV27,15,TGTGCCAGCAGTACTCGACAGGGAGGCGGTCAGCCCCAGCATTTT,CASSTRQGGGQPQHF
-,-,TRBJ2-7,TRBV4-3,16,TGCGCCAGCAGCCCGTCGTCGGGGGAGGCCCGGTACGAGCAGTACTTC,CASSPSSGEARYEQYF
once,TRBD2,TRBJ2-5,TRBV5-4,14,TGTGCCAGCAGCTTGGCGGGAGGAGCAGAGACCCAGTACTTC,CASSLAGGAETQYF
-,TRBD2,TRBJ2-3,TRBV15,18,TGTGCCACCAGCAGAGAGCCCCCCTCGGGGACTAGCCCAAATACGCAGTATTTT,CATSREPPSGTSPNTQYF
few,-,TRBJ2-3,TRBV19,18,TGTGCCAGTAGTATTGCGGGGTGGAATCTTCCAAGAACAGATACGCAGTATTTT,CASSIAGWNLPRTDTQYF
-,TRBD1,TRBJ2-1,TRBV7-3,13,TGTGCCAGCAGCTTTGGGACAGGGGATGAGCAGTTCTTC,CASSFGTGDEQFF
-,-,TRBJ1-1,TRBV19,14,TGTGCCAGTAGTATTTGGACAACCAACACTGAAGCTTTCTTT,CASSIWTTNTEAFF
-,TRBD1,TRBJ1-6,TRBV14,15,TGTGCCAGCAGCTGGACAGGGGGCGAAGGTTCACCCCTCCACTTT,CASSWTGGEGSPLHF
-,-,TRBJ2-1,TRBV6-5,15,TGTGCCAGCAGTTACAGGAGCGGAGGTTACAATGAGCAGTTCTTC,CASSYRSGGYNEQFF
few,-,TRBJ2-7,TRBV27,16,TGTGCCAGCAGCCGCCTATTAGTACGGGGATCCTACGAGCAGTACTTC,CASSRLLVRGSYEQYF
-,-,TRBJ2-1,TRBV2,15,TGTGCCAGCAGGGGCGGGACGGTCTCCTACAATGAGCAGTTCTTC,CASRGGTVSYNEQFF
-,TRBD2,TRBJ2-3,TRBV2,16,TGTGCCAGCAGTGTGCGGCTAGCGGGGGACACAGATACGCAGTATTTT,CASSVRLAGDTDTQYF
-,-,TRBJ1-1,TRBV4-2,13,TGTGCCAGCAGCCAGACAGGACGGACTGAAGCTTTCTTT,CASSQTGRTEAFF
-,-,TRBJ1-4,TRBV5-1,15,TGCGCCAGCAGCTATGACAGTGCAACTAATGAAAAACTGTTTTTT,CASSYDSATNEKLFF
-,-,TRBJ1-2,TRBV29-1,12,TGCAGCGTGGGCGCACAGTCAGTAGGCTACACCTTC,CSVGAQSVGYTF
-,-,TRBJ1-1,TRBV18,13,TGTGCCAGCTCATCTCAGGGGAACACTGAAGCTTTCTTT,CASSSQGNTEAFF
-,-,TRBJ2-7,TRBV10-3,13,TGTGCCATCAGCCGTGAAGTTACGGACGAGCAGTACTTC,CAISREVTDEQYF
-,TRBD1,TRBJ2-7,TRBV11-2,19,TGTGCCAGCAGCCCCCATACCCCTCGGACAGGGGAAAGTCCCTACGAGCAGTACTTC,CASSPHTPRTGESPYEQYF
-,-,TRBJ2-1,TRBV7-3,16,TGTGCCAGCAGCTTAAATAGCGCCAGCTCCTACAATGAGCAGTTCTTC,CASSLNSASSYNEQFF
-,-,TRBJ1-4,TRBV28,14,TGTGCCAGCAGTTCACGGAGCTCCCCGAATGAGCTGTTTTTT,CASSSRSSPNELFF
-,TRBD1,TRBJ2-7,TRBV9,16,TGTGCCAGCAGCGCGGGGGCGGGACAGGGTGCCTACGAGCAGTACTTC,CASSAGAGQGAYEQYF
-,-,TRBJ2-7,TRBV7-9,17,TGTGCCAGCAGCCCCGCTAGGATTAGCGAGACTGTCTACGAGCAGTACTTC,CASSPARISETVYEQYF